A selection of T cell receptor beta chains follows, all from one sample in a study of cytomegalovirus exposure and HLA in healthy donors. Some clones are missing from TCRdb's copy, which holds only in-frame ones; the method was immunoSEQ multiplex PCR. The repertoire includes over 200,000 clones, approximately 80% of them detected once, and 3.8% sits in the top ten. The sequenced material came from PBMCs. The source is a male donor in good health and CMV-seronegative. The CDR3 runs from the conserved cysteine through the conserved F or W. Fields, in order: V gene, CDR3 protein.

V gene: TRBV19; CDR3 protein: CASTSWDGGNTEAFF
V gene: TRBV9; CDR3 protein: CASSVPGTF
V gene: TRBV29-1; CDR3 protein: CSVEQGAADTQYF
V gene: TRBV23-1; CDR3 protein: CASSHDLPPPGLVTNPLSNEKLFF
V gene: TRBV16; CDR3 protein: CASSHGESRGYTF
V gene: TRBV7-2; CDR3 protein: CASSSQGGEANEKLFF
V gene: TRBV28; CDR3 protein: CGSGWNEQFF
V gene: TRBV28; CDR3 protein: CASSLPRLAGIVEQYF
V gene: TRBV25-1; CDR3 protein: CASSGDRGQEKLFF
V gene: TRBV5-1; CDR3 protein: CASSLQGSYEQYF
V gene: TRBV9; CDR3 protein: CASSHLGEGLTDTQYF
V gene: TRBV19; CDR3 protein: CASSIGEEGSPLHF
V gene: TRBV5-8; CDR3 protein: CASSNRGGSYEQYF
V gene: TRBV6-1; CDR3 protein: CASVKDRGRDTIYF
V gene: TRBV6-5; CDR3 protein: CASSSYLARNEQYF
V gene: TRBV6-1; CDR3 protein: CASVRGSPQETQYF
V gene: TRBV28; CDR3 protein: CASSRTTGELFF
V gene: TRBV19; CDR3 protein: CASEGDGYTF
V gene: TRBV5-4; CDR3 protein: CASSFDQGAGSPLHF
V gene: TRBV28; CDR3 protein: CASSFNPTGVGEQYF
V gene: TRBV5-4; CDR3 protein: CASSMGLAGGIGELFF
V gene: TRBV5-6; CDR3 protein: CASSRGVAGSYNEQFF
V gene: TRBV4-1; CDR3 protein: CASSQDIMRPEAFF
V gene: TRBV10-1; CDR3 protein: CASRETGPYQPQHF
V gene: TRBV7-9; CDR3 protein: CASSPLLTGIEQYF
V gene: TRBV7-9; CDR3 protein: CAGTLAEYGEQYF
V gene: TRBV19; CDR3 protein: CASSHGSGGLAGYEQYF
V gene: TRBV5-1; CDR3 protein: CASSLIGTSGRIGNEQFF
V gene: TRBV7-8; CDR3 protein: CASSLVPFYEQYF
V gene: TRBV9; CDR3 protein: CASSVGEWSPGELFF
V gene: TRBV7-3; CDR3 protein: CASSLFSSPTTYEQYF
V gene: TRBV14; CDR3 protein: CASSRLLGGQETQYF
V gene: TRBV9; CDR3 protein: CASSPRTARTYGYTF
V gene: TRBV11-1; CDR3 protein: CASSLGLAGGNNEQFF
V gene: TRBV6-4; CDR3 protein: CASSLEAGNTIYF
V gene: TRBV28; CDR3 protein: CASSLWIAGASYEQYF
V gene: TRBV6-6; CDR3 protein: CASSYWGRAQTYEQYF
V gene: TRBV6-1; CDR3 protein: CASSVTGNLNTGELFF
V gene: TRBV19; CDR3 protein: CASSIEGRDGELFF